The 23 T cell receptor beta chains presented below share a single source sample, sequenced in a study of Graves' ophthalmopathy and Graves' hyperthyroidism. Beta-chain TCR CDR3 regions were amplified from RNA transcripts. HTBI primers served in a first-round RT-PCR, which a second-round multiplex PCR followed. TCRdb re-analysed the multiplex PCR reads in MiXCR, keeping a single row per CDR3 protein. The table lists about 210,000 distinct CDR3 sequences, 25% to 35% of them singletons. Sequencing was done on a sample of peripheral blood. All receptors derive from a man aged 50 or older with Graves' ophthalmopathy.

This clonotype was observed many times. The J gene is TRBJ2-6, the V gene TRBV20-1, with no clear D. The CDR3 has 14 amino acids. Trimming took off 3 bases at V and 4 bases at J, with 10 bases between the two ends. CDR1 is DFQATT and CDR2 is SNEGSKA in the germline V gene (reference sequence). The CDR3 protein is CSASTGRGANVLTF. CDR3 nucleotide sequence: TGCAGTGCTAGTACCGGTCGAGGGGCCAACGTCCTGACTTTC.

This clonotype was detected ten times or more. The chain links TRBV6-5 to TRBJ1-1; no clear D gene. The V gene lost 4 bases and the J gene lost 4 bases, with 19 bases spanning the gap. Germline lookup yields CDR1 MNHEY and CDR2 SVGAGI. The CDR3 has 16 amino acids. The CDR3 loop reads CASSSPPGRGRTEAFF. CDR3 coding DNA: TGTGCCAGCAGTTCCCCCCCTGGGAGAGGGCGCACTGAAGCTTTCTTT.

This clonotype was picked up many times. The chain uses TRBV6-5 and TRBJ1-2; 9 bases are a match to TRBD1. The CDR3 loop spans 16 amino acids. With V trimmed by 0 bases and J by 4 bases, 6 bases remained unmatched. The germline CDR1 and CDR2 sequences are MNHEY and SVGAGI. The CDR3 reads CASSYSRDREIYGYTF. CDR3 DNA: TGTGCCAGCAGTTACTCTCGGGACAGGGAGATCTATGGCTACACCTTC.

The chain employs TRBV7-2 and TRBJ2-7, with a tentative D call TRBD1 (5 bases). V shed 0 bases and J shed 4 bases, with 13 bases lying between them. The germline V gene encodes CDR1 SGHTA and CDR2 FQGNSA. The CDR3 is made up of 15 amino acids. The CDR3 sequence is CASSLAQANGYEQYF. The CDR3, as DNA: TGTGCCAGCAGCTTAGCACAGGCCAACGGTTACGAGCAGTACTTC. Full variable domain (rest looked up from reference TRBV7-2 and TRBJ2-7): GAGVSQSPSNKVTEKGKDVELRCDPISGHTALYWYRQSLGQGLEFLIYFQGNSAPDKSGLPSDRFSAERTGGSVSTLTIQRTQQEDSAVYLCASSLAQANGYEQYFGPGTRLTVT.

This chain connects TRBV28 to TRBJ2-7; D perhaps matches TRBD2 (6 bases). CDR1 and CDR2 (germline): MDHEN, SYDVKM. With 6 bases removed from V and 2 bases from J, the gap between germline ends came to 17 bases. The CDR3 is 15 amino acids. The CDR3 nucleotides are TGTGCCAGCAGCTGGACCTCCTCGGGAGCCTACGAGCAGTACTTC. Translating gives CASSWTSSGAYEQYF.

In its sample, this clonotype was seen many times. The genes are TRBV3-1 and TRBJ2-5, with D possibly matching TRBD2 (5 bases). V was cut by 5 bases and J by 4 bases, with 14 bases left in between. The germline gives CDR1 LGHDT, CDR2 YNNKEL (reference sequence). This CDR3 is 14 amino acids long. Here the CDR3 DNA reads TGTGCCAGCAGCGCCCGGGGAGCCACAGAGACCCAGTACTTC. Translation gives CASSARGATETQYF.

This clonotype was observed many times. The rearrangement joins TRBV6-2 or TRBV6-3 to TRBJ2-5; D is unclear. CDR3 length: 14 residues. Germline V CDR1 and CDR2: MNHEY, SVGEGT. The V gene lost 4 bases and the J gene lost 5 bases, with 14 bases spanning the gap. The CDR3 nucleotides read TGTGCCAGCAGTTCTTCTGCCCCGCGGGAGACCCAGTACTTC. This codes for CASSSSAPRETQYF.

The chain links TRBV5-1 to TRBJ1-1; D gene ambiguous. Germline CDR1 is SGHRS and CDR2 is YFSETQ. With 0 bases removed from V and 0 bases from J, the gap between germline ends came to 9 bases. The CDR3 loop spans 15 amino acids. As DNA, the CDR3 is TGCGCCAGCAGCTTGGCCCTCGGAATGAACACTGAAGCTTTCTTT. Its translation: CASSLALGMNTEAFF. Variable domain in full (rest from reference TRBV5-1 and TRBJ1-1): KAGVTQTPRYLIKTRGQQVTLSCSPISGHRSVSWYQQTPGQGLQFLFEYFSETQRNKGNFPGRFSGRQFSNSRSEMNVSTLELGDSALYLCASSLALGMNTEAFFGQGTRLTVV.

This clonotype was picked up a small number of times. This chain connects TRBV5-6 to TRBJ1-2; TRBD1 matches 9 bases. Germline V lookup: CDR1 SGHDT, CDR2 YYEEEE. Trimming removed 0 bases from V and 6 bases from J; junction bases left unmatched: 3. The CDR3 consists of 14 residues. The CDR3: CASSLDRGRDGYTF. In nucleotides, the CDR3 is TGTGCCAGCAGCTTGGACAGGGGGCGAGATGGCTACACCTTC. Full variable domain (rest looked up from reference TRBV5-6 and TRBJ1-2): DAGVTQSPTHLIKTRGQQVTLRCSPKSGHDTVSWYQQALGQGPQFIFQYYEEEERQRGNFPDRFSGHQFPNYSSELNVNALLLGDSALYLCASSLDRGRDGYTFGSGTRLTVV.

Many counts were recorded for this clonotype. The CDR3 nucleotides are TGCGCCAGCAGATACGTCGGCGCTGGGGGCGAGCAGTACTTC. This codes for CASRYVGAGGEQYF. This chain connects TRBV5-1 to TRBJ2-7; D might be TRBD1 or TRBD2, each matching 5 bases. Trimming removed 5 bases from V and 6 bases from J, with 18 bases in between. Germline V gene data show CDR1 as SGHRS and CDR2 as YFSETQ. The CDR3 sequence is 14 residues long.

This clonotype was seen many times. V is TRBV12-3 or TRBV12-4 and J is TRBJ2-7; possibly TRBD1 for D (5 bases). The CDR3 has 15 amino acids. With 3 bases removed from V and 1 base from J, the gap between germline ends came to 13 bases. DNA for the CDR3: TGTGCCAGCAGTTTGGCAGGGCCCCTTTCCTACGAGCAGTACTTC. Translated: CASSLAGPLSYEQYF.

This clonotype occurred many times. The CDR3 DNA reads as TGTGCCAGCAGCCGCGGCTGGACTAGCGGGAGAGGTGGCTACGAGCAGTACTTC. Protein sequence: CASSRGWTSGRGGYEQYF. The rearrangement links TRBV11-2 to TRBJ2-7; 13 bases agree with TRBD2. The V gene's germline CDR1 is SGHAT and CDR2 FQNNGV. The J segment lost 3 bases and the V segment lost 5 bases, leaving 13 bases of the junction unmatched. The CDR3 consists of 18 residues. The full variable domain, completed using reference TRBV11-2 and TRBJ2-7, is EAGVAQSPRYKIIEKRQSVAFWCNPISGHATLYWYQQILGQGPKLLIQFQNNGVVDDSQLPKDRFSAERLKGVDSTLKIQPAKLEDSAVYLCASSRGWTSGRGGYEQYFGPGTRLTVT.

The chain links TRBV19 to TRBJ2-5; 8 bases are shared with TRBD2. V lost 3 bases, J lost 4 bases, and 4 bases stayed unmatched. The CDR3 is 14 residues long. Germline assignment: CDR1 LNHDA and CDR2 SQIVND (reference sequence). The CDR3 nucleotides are TGTGCCAGTAGTATGAGCGGGAGTACAGAGACCCAGTACTTC. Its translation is CASSMSGSTETQYF. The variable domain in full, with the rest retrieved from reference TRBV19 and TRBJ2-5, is DGGITQSPKYLFRKEGQNVTLSCEQNLNHDAMYWYRQDPGQGLRLIYYSQIVNDFQKGDIAEGYSVSREKKESFPLTVTSAQKNPTAFYLCASSMSGSTETQYFGPGTRLLVL.

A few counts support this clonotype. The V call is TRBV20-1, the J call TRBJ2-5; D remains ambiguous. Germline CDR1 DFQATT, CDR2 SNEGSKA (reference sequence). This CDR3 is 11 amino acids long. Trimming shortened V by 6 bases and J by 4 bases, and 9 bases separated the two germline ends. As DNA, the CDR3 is TGCAGTGCCAACAAGGTAGAGACCCAGTACTTC. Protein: CSANKVETQYF.

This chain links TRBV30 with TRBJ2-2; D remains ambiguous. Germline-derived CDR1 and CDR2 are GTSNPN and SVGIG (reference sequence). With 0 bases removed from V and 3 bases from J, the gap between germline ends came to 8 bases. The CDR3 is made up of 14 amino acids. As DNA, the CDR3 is TGTGCCTGGAGTGTACGCTGGGACACCGGGGAGCTGTTTTTT. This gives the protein CAWSVRWDTGELFF.

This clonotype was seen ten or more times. This chain's CDR3 is CASSRQETQYF. The DNA for the CDR3 is TGTGCCAGCAGCCGACAAGAGACCCAGTACTTC. V gene TRBV7-2 combines with J gene TRBJ2-5; the D is unclear. The CDR3 covers 11 residues. The germline V gene has CDR1 SGHTA and CDR2 FQGNSA. Deletions cut 5 bases from V and 2 bases from J, with 3 bases between.

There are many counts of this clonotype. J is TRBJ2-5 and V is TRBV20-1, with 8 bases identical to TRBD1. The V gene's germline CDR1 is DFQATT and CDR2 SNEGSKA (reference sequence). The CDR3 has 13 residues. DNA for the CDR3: TGCAGCCTACAGGACAGGGCGGGGGAGACCCAGTACTTC. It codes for CSLQDRAGETQYF.

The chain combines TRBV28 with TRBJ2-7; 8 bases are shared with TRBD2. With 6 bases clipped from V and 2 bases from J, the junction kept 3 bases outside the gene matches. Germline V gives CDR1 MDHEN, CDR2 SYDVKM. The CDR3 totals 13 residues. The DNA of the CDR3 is TGTGCCAGCAGCCCCGGGAGGGCCTACGAGCAGTACTTC. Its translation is CASSPGRAYEQYF.

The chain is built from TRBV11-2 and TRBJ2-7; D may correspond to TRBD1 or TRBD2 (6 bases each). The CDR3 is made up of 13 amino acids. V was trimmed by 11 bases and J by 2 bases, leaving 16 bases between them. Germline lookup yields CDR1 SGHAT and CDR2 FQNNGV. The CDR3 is CASNRGLTYEQYF. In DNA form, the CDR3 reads TGTGCCTCTAACCGGGGGCTGACCTACGAGCAGTACTTC.

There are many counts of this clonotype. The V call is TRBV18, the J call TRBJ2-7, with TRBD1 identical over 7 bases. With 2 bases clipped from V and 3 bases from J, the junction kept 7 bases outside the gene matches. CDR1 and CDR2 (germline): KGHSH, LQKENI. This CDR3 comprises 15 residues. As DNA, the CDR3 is TGTGCCAGCTCACCAAGTAGGGGGCAAGTCTACGAGCAGTACTTC. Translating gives CASSPSRGQVYEQYF. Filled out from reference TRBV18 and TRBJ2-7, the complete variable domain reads NAGVMQNPRHLVRRRGQEARLRCSPMKGHSHVYWYRQLPEEGLKFMVYLQKENIIDESGMPKERFSAEFPKEGPSILRIQQVVRGDSAAYFCASSPSRGQVYEQYFGPGTRLTVT.

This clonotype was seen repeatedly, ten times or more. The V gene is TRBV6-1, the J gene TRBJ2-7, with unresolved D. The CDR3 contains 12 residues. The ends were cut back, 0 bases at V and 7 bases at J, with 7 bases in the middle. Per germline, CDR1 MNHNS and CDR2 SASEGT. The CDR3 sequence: CASSEADREQYF. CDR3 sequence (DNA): TGTGCCAGCAGTGAAGCCGACCGGGAGCAGTACTTC.

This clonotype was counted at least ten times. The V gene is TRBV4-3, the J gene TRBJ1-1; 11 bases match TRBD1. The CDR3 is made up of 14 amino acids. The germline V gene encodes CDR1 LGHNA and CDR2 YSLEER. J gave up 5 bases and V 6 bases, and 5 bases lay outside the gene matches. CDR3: CASRAGTGGTEAFF. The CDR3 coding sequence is TGCGCCAGCAGGGCCGGGACAGGGGGGACTGAAGCTTTCTTT.

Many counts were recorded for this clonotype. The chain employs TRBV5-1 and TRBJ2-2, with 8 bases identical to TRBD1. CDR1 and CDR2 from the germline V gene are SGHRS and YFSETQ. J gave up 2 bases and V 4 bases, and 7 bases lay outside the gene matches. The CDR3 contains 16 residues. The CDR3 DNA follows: TGCGCCAGCAGCCTCCCGGGACAGGTTAACACCGGGGAGCTGTTTTTT. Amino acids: CASSLPGQVNTGELFF.